The clone carrying this TCR beta chain is judged medium-sized. Its antigen is not identified. The CDR3 is 14 amino acids. V was trimmed by 6 bases and J by 0 bases, leaving 11 bases between them. Germline V CDR1 and CDR2: MNHEY, SVGAGI. Libraries were prepared by immunoSEQ multiplex PCR; TCRdb keeps only in-frame clonotypes and omits some of them. The sample contains fewer than 15,000 clones, about 70% of which appear only once. The source of the sample is a study of tumor-infiltrating lymphocytes in localized non-small cell lung cancer. About the research overall: Patients included smokers and never-smokers with various histologies, some sampled after neoadjuvant chemotherapy. General study points: Available tissue quantity limited TCR sequencing to a patient subset.

The V gene is TRBV6-5, the J gene TRBJ1-2, with D unclear. The sequenced material came from uninvolved lung tissue not adjacent to the tumor. This TCR was recovered from a human donor with non-small cell lung cancer. Here the CDR3 reads CASRTHRANYGYTF. The CDR3 DNA reads as TGTGCCAGCAGGACCCACAGAGCTAACTATGGCTACACCTTC.